The 27 T cell receptor beta chains below all came from one sample that was sequenced in a study of regulatory T cells in long-lasting Graves disease. Researchers made TCR beta libraries by using iRepertoire HTBI primers and running Arm-PCR on CDR3 regions. From the multiplex PCR reads, TCRdb called clonotypes with MiXCR, one entry per CDR3 protein. This sample has about 420,000 distinct CDR3 sequences, with roughly 17% found just once. Regarding time point: newly diagnosed GD, antithyroid drugs for less than 3 months. From RNA extracted from PBMCs, the TCR library was made. These data were likewise used in another study, on T cells in Graves' hyperthyroidism and ophthalmopathy.

The sample in question was peripheral blood mononuclear cells (PBMCs), obtained at new diagnosis, from a patient treated with antithyroid drugs. Source of these receptors: a woman between 18 and 29 years old with Graves disease.

Only a few counts were recorded for this clonotype. The rearrangement joins TRBV4-1 to TRBJ2-7, with 10 bases that match TRBD1. Germline CDR1 reads MGHRA; CDR2 reads YSYEKL. The junction had 5 bases not matched to a gene; V was cut back by 3 bases and J by 6 bases. There are 14 residues in the CDR3. The CDR3 here is CASSQGDRGSEQYF. The CDR3 DNA is TGCGCCAGCAGCCAGGGGGACAGGGGATCCGAGCAGTACTTC.

In this sample, this clonotype turned up many times. At one end, the junction sequence differs from germline, possibly due to a read error. The rearrangement joins TRBV28 to TRBJ2-1, with unresolved D. Per germline, CDR1 MDHEN and CDR2 SYDVKM. The CDR3 is 13 amino acids. In nucleotides, the CDR3 is TGTGCCAGCCGTTTCAGCTCCTACAATGAGCAGTTCTTC. It is translated as CASRFSSYNEQFF.

This clonotype was counted many times. CDR3 nucleotide sequence: TGTGCCAGCAGGGGACTAGCGGGAGGCTCAGATACGCAGTATTTT. The encoded protein is CASRGLAGGSDTQYF. The chain joins TRBV27 to TRBJ2-3, with 15 bases aligning to TRBD2. V was pared by 6 bases and J by 4 bases, with 2 bases of the junction left unmatched. The CDR3 totals 15 residues. The germline gives CDR1 MNHEY, CDR2 SMNVEV (reference sequence).

This clonotype came up many times. The rearrangement joins TRBV14 to TRBJ1-1, with D perhaps TRBD1 (5 bases). V was trimmed by 1 base and J by 11 bases, leaving 20 bases between them. CDR1 and CDR2 (germline): SGHDN, FVKESK. This CDR3 is built from 15 residues. The CDR3 coding sequence is TGTGCCAGCAGCCAAGTTCGGGGGATAAAGGGGTCGGCTTTCTTT. Translated, it gives CASSQVRGIKGSAFF.

The table lists this clonotype with many counts. The gene calls are TRBV11-2 and TRBJ2-1; no clear D. Per germline, CDR1 SGHAT and CDR2 FQNNGV. This CDR3 has 12 residues. V gave up 1 base and J gave up 5 bases, with 3 bases separating them. The CDR3 bases are TGTGCCAGCAGCTTAGGGGACAATGAGCAGTTCTTC. This sequence encodes CASSLGDNEQFF.

A few counts support this clonotype. The chain employs TRBV7-9 and TRBJ1-2; D gene uncertain. The V gene lost 4 bases and the J gene lost 6 bases, with 9 bases spanning the gap. The CDR3 extends over 12 amino acids. Looked up from germline, CDR1 is SEHNR and CDR2 is FQNEAQ (reference sequence). CDR3 amino acids: CASSYTGDGYTF. CDR3 DNA: TGTGCCAGCAGCTATACCGGGGATGGCTACACCTTC.

This chain connects TRBV20-1 to TRBJ1-5; D possibly corresponds to TRBD1 (5 bases). V shed 0 bases and J shed 5 bases, with 14 bases lying between them. CDR1 and CDR2 (germline): DFQATT, SNEGSKA (reference sequence). The CDR3 has 15 residues. This CDR3 is CSARDLWDYDQPQHF. Here the CDR3 DNA reads TGCAGTGCTAGAGATCTGTGGGACTACGATCAGCCCCAGCATTTT.

The CDR3: CASSSRQDEKLFF. As DNA, the CDR3 is TGTGCCAGCAGTTCCCGACAGGATGAAAAACTGTTTTTT. The chain carries TRBV12-3 or TRBV12-4 and TRBJ1-4; TRBD1 might be the D (6 bases). The CDR3 sequence is 13 residues long. Trimming left V 4 bases short and J 6 bases short, with 9 bases between.

CDR3 in DNA: TGTGCCAGTAGTATAGATACCAGGGGGCAGCCCCAGCATTTT. It encodes CASSIDTRGQPQHF. The chain combines TRBV19 with TRBJ1-5, with TRBD1 identical over 7 bases. This CDR3 has 14 residues. Germline-derived CDR1 and CDR2 are LNHDA and SQIVND (reference sequence). The trim removed 0 bases at V and 7 bases at J, leaving 3 bases unmatched.

In this sample, this clonotype turned up a few times. The rearrangement links TRBV5-1 to TRBJ2-1, with D possibly matching TRBD2 (5 bases). V was shortened by 0 bases and J by 8 bases, with 15 bases between the two germline ends. The CDR3 loop spans 15 amino acids. Looked up from germline, CDR1 is SGHRS and CDR2 is YFSETQ. The CDR3 sequence is CASSLAASFNDEQFF. The CDR3 DNA sequence: TGCGCCAGCAGCTTGGCCGCTAGCTTCAACGATGAGCAGTTCTTC.

This clonotype was detected once. The chain joins TRBV4-1 to TRBJ2-1; no firm D call. The CDR3 totals 14 residues. V lost 0 bases to trimming and J lost 9 bases, with 12 bases between them. Per germline, CDR1 MGHRA and CDR2 YSYEKL. CDR3 bases: TGCGCCAGCAGCCAAGAGTACCATACGGGTGAGCAGTTCTTC. Amino acids: CASSQEYHTGEQFF.

This clonotype was detected a few times. The chain links TRBV27 to TRBJ1-1, with D possibly TRBD1 on 6 matching bases. The CDR3 consists of 15 residues. The germline gives CDR1 MNHEY, CDR2 SMNVEV (reference sequence). The V and J ends lost 0 bases and 7 bases respectively, with 15 bases between them. The CDR3 loop reads CASSLSVGGLVEAFF. DNA for the CDR3: TGTGCCAGCAGTTTATCGGTAGGGGGTCTGGTTGAAGCTTTCTTT.

This clonotype came up many times. V is TRBV3-1 and J is TRBJ1-5; D remains ambiguous. The V gene lost 0 bases and the J gene lost 4 bases, with 10 bases spanning the gap. The V gene's germline CDR1 is LGHDT and CDR2 YNNKEL (reference sequence). The CDR3 has 15 amino acids. This CDR3 reads CASSQDLSDNQPQHF. The CDR3, as DNA: TGTGCCAGCAGCCAAGATTTGAGTGATAATCAGCCCCAGCATTTT.

This clonotype was observed many times. CDR3 protein: CASTGLAENTGELFF. The DNA for the CDR3 is TGTGCCAGTACCGGACTAGCGGAGAACACCGGGGAGCTGTTTTTT. The chain uses TRBV19 and TRBJ2-2, with 10 bases aligning to TRBD2. The trim removed 7 bases at V and 1 base at J, leaving 3 bases unmatched. Germline assignment: CDR1 LNHDA and CDR2 SQIVND (reference sequence). CDR3 size: 15 residues. Complete variable domain (other parts from reference TRBV19 and TRBJ2-2): DGGITQSPKYLFRKEGQNVTLSCEQNLNHDAMYWYRQDPGQGLRLIYYSQIVNDFQKGDIAEGYSVSREKKESFPLTVTSAQKNPTAFYLCASTGLAENTGELFFGEGSRLTVL.

The gene calls are TRBV10-3 and TRBJ1-6; no firm D call. Germline assignment: CDR1 ENHRY and CDR2 SYGVKD. CDR3 length equals 14 residues. The V end lost 7 bases, the J end lost 5 bases, and 12 bases lay between the germline ends. The DNA of the CDR3 is TGTGCCATCACCGGGCAGGAGGATAATTCACCCCTCCACTTT. Protein sequence: CAITGQEDNSPLHF.

The sample holds one count of this clonotype. This sequence may be a read error, since a much larger clone differs from it by one base. The chain carries TRBV29-1 and TRBJ1-5; D ambiguous. The germline gives CDR1 SQVTM, CDR2 ANQGSEA. This CDR3 comprises 13 residues. V was cut by 6 bases and J by 3 bases, with 12 bases left in between. The CDR3 coding sequence is TGCAGCGTGAATTGGAGGCACAATCAGCCCCAGCATTTT. Amino acid sequence: CSVNWRHNQPQHF.

CDR3 coding DNA: TGTGCCGCGTCGCGACAGGGTGGGCAAGAGACCCAGTACTTC. Protein: CAASRQGGQETQYF. The chain uses TRBV15 and TRBJ2-5, with 7 nucleotides matching TRBD1. The J segment lost 2 bases and the V segment lost 11 bases, leaving 11 bases of the junction unmatched. The CDR3 runs 14 residues. CDR1 is LNHNV, CDR2 YYDKDF, per germline (reference sequence).

This clonotype was recorded many times. This chain uses TRBV5-1 with TRBJ2-7, with TRBD2 as a possible D gene (6 bases). The length of the CDR3 is 16 residues. V was pared by 3 bases and J by 1 base, with 17 bases between. Germline V gives CDR1 SGHRS, CDR2 YFSETQ. The CDR3 DNA sequence: TGCGCCAGCAGCTGGGGAGGAGGAAGGGGATCCTACGAGCAGTACTTC. It is translated as CASSWGGGRGSYEQYF.

The sample holds a few counts of this clonotype. This sequence joins TRBV4-3 and TRBJ2-3; tentative D call: TRBD2 (7 bases). The V and J ends lost 0 bases and 5 bases respectively, with 18 bases between them. The CDR3 is made up of 17 amino acids. Germline CDR1 LGHNA, CDR2 YSLEER. CDR3 in DNA: TGCGCCAGCAGCCAAGATAGGGGGGCGGGAGAGATAGATACGCAGTATTTT. It translates to CASSQDRGAGEIDTQYF.

The chain joins TRBV6-1 to TRBJ2-3; 8 bases fit TRBD2. Germline trimming cut 6 bases from V and 5 bases from J; bases unmatched to any gene: 7. The CDR3 totals 14 residues. Per germline, CDR1 MNHNS and CDR2 SASEGT. CDR3 sequence: CASRTGTRGDTQYF. DNA of the CDR3: TGTGCCAGCAGAACCGGGACTAGGGGAGATACGCAGTATTTT.

A few counts support this clonotype. The rearrangement links TRBV4-1 to TRBJ2-1; 7 bases align to TRBD2. Germline CDR1 reads MGHRA; CDR2 reads YSYEKL. The CDR3 has 15 residues. V dropped 3 bases and J dropped 4; count of bases not matched to a gene: 6. In nucleotides, the CDR3 is TGCGCCAGCAGCCAGGCGAGGGAGGGTTACAATGAGCAGTTCTTC. It encodes CASSQAREGYNEQFF.

This rearrangement joins TRBV6-1 to TRBJ2-4, with 8 bases matching TRBD1. This CDR3 spans 12 amino acids. The trim removed 8 bases at V and 3 bases at J, leaving 0 bases unmatched. Per the germline V gene, CDR1 is MNHNS and CDR2 is SASEGT. The CDR3 nucleotides are TGTGCCAGCGGGACAGGCAAAAACATTCAGTACTTC. Protein product: CASGTGKNIQYF.

This clonotype came up many times. V usage is TRBV11-3 and J usage is TRBJ2-7; D unclear. With 1 base removed from V and 0 bases from J, the gap between germline ends came to 4 bases. This CDR3 comprises 13 residues. The germline V gene has CDR1 SGHNT and CDR2 YENEEA. CDR3: CASSLVVSYEQYF. CDR3 DNA: TGTGCCAGCAGCTTAGTAGTCTCCTACGAGCAGTACTTC.

The chain links TRBV30 to TRBJ1-2; 9 nucleotides match TRBD1. V dropped 5 bases and J dropped 3; count of bases not matched to a gene: 4. There are 13 residues in the CDR3. CDR1 is GTSNPN and CDR2 is SVGIG in the germline V gene (reference sequence). In DNA, the CDR3 is TGTGCCTGGGGGGGACAGGGCGACTATGGCTACACCTTC. This encodes CAWGGQGDYGYTF.

There are many counts of this clonotype. The V call is TRBV20-1, the J call TRBJ2-5; TRBD1 agrees at 7 bases. With 5 bases clipped from V and 3 bases from J, the junction kept 15 bases outside the gene matches. This CDR3 has 16 residues. Germline CDR1 reads DFQATT; CDR2 reads SNEGSKA (reference sequence). The CDR3 region has the DNA TGCAGTGCTCGACAGGGAAGACTCTTGACCGAAGAGACCCAGTACTTC. It specifies CSARQGRLLTEETQYF.

The chain employs TRBV2 and TRBJ2-1, with 7 bases fitting TRBD2. Trimming removed 8 bases from V and 9 bases from J; junction bases left unmatched: 7. The CDR3 spans 12 residues. Looked up from germline, CDR1 is SNHLY and CDR2 is FYNNEI. CDR3 region: CASVGGRGEQFF. The CDR3 coding sequence is TGTGCCAGCGTTGGGGGGAGGGGTGAGCAGTTCTTC.

This clonotype was seen ten or more times. The chain links TRBV28 to TRBJ1-1; TRBD1 matches 8 bases. This CDR3 is built from 14 residues. Germline loops: CDR1 MDHEN, CDR2 SYDVKM. The junction had 5 bases not matched to a gene; V was cut back by 7 bases and J by 1 base. This CDR3 is CASTHTGGNTEAFF. The CDR3 DNA reads as TGTGCCAGCACCCATACAGGGGGGAACACTGAAGCTTTCTTT.